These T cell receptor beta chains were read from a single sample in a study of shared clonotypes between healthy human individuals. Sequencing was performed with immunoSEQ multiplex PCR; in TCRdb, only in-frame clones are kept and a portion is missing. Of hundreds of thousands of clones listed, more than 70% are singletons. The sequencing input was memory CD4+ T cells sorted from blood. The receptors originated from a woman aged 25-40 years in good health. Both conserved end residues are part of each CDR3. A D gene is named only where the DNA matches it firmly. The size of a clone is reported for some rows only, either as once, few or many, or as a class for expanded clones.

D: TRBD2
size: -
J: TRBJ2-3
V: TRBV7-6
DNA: TGTGCCAGCAGCCTAGCGGGAGGCTACACAGATACGCAGTATTTT
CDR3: CASSLAGGYTDTQYF

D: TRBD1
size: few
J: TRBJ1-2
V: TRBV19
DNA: TGTGCCAGTAGTACCACACAGGGGCACTATGGCTACACCTTC
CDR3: CASSTTQGHYGYTF

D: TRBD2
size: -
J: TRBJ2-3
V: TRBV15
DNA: TGTGCCACCAGCAGAGATCGGACTAGCGGGTACACAGATACGCAGTATTTT
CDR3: CATSRDRTSGYTDTQYF

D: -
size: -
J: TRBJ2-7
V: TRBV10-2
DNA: TGCGCCAGCAGTGAAGTCGGTGTTAGTGTCGAGCAGTACTTC
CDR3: CASSEVGVSVEQYF

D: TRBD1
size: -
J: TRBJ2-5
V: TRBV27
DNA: TGTGCCAGCAAAGGCGGACAGGGGACGATTTACGGGGAGACCCAGTACTTC
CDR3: CASKGGQGTIYGETQYF

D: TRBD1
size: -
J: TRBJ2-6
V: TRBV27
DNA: TGTGCCAGCAGCACAGGGGCGGTCTTCTCTGGGGCCAACGTCCTGACTTTC
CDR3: CASSTGAVFSGANVLTF

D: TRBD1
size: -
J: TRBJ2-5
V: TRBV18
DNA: TGTGCCAGCTCACCGGACAGGGGGACCCAAGAGACCCAGTACTTC
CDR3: CASSPDRGTQETQYF

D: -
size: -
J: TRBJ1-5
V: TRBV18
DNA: TGTGCCAGCTCACCTGAAGGGGGACGTCAGCCCCAGCATTTT
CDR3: CASSPEGGRQPQHF

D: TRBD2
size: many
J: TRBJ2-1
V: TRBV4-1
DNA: TGCGCCAGCAGCCAAGACCGCACTAGCGCGGCCTACAATGAGCAGTTCTTC
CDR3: CASSQDRTSAAYNEQFF

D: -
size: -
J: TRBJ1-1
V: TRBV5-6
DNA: TGTGCCAGCAGCTTGAACAGCTTGAACACTGAAGCTTTCTTT
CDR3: CASSLNSLNTEAFF

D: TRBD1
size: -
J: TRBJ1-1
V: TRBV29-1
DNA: TGCAGCGGTGGCACAGGGGGGAACACTGAAGCTTTCTTT
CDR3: CSGGTGGNTEAFF

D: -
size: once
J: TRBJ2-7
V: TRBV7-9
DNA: TGTGCCAGCAGCTTATGGGAGGCAGGGATCTACGAGCAGTACTTC
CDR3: CASSLWEAGIYEQYF

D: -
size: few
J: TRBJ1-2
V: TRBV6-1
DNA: TGTGCCAGCCAGAACGGCCGCTATGGCTACACCTTC
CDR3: CASQNGRYGYTF

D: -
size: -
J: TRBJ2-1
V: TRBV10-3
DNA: TGTGCCATCAGTGTAATAATAAATGAGCAGTTCTTC
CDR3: CAISVIINEQFF

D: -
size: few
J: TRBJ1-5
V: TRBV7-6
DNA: TGTGCCAGCAGGGCTGCACCACCCAAAATCTCCGTGAATCAGCCCCAGCATTTT
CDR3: CASRAAPPKISVNQPQHF

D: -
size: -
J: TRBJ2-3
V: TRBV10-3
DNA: TGTGCCATCAGTGAGTACTGGGATACGCAGTATTTT
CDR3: CAISEYWDTQYF

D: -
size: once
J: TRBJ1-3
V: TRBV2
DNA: TGTGCCAGCAGTGCGGGGTCAGCTGGAAACACCATATATTTT
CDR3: CASSAGSAGNTIYF

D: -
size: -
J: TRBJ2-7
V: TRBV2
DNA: TGTGCCAGCAGCCCCACGACAGGACCCTACGAGCAGTACTTC
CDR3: CASSPTTGPYEQYF

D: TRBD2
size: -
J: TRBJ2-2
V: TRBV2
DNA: TGTGCCAGCATCGCGACTAGCGGATCAACCGGGGAGCTGTTTTTT
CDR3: CASIATSGSTGELFF

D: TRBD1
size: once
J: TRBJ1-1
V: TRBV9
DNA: TGTGCCAGCAGCTCCAGCAGCTTGACAGGGGTCACTGAAGCTTTCTTT
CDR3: CASSSSSLTGVTEAFF

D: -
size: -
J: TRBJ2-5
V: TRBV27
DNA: TGTGCCAGCAGTTTAGAATTTGGGGGCAGGGTTCAAGAGACCCAGTACTTC
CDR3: CASSLEFGGRVQETQYF

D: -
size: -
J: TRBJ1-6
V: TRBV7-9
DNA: TGTGCCAGCAGCTTAGGATCCAGGGCAGCTTCACCCCTCCACTTT
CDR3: CASSLGSRAASPLHF

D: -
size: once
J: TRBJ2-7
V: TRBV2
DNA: TGTGCCAGCAGTGAATTGTCAGTCTCCTACGAGCAGTACTTC
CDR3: CASSELSVSYEQYF

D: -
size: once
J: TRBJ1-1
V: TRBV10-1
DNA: TGCGCCAGCAGTTTCTCGGTGAACACTGAAGCTTTCTTT
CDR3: CASSFSVNTEAFF

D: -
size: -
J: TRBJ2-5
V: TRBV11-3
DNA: TGTGCCAGCAGCCCTGGGGACCAAGAGACCCAGTACTTC
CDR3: CASSPGDQETQYF

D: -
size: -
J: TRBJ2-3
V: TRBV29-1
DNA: TGCAGCGTGGTAACGATTAGCCGGAACGGACCCACAGATACGCAGTATTTT
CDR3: CSVVTISRNGPTDTQYF

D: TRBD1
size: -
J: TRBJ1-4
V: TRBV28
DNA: TGTGCCAGCAGCCAGACAGGGGGCGGTGAAAAACTGTTTTTT
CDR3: CASSQTGGGEKLFF

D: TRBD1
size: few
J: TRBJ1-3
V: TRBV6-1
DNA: TGTGCCAGCAGTGAAGACGGAACCGGGACAGGGTTCGGTTTCGGAAACACCATATATTTT
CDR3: CASSEDGTGTGFGFGNTIYF

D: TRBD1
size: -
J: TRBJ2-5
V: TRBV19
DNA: TGTGCCAGTAGTACGCCCGGGACAGGGAGACAAGAGACCCAGTACTTC
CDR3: CASSTPGTGRQETQYF

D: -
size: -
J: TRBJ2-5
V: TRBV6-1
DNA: TGTGCCAGCAGTGCGTCGCCAGAGACCCAGTACTTC
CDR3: CASSASPETQYF

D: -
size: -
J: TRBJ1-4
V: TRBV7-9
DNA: TGTGCCAGCAGCCCAGAACTGGTGGGAGAAAAACTGTTTTTT
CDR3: CASSPELVGEKLFF

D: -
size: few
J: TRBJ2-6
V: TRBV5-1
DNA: TGCGCCAGCTGCGAGGGGGGCTCTGGGGCCAACGTCCTGACTTTC
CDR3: CASCEGGSGANVLTF

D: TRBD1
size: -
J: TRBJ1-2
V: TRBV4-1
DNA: TGCGCCAGCAGCCAACCAAGGACAGGGGGGGACTATGGCTACACCTTC
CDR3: CASSQPRTGGDYGYTF

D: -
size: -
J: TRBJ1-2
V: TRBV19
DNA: TGTGCCAGTAGTATATGGCAGGCGGACACTTATGGCTACACCTTC
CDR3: CASSIWQADTYGYTF

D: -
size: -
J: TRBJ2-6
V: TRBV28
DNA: TGTGCCAGCAGCATGACTGCTGGGGCCAACGTCCTGACTTTC
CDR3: CASSMTAGANVLTF

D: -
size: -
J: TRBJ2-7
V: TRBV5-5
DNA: TGTGCCAGCAGCTTGCAAGTCGGTCCTACCTACGAGCAGTACTTC
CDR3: CASSLQVGPTYEQYF

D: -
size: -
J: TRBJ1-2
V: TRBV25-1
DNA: TGTGCCAGCAGCAAGACAGGTTATGGCTACACCTTC
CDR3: CASSKTGYGYTF

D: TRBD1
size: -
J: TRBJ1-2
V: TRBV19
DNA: TGTGCCAGTAGTTCCCTCTCGGATCCGGACAGGAACTATGGCTACACCTTC
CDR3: CASSSLSDPDRNYGYTF

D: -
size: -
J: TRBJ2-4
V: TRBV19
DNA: TGTGCCAGTAGTCCAGAACTAGGGGTGGCCAAAAACATTCAGTACTTC
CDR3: CASSPELGVAKNIQYF

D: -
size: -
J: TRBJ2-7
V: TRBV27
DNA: TGTGCCAGCAGTTTAGTACCCGTGGGCGAGCAGTACTTC
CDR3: CASSLVPVGEQYF

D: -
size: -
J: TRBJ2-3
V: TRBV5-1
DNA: TGCGCCAGCAGCTTGGCCCGGGACTCCTTTTCTACTACGCAGTATTTT
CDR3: CASSLARDSFSTTQYF

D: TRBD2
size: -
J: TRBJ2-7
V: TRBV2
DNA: TGTGCCAGCAGTGTTAGGACTAGCGTCTACGAGCAGTACTTC
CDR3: CASSVRTSVYEQYF

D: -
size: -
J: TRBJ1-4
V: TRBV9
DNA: TGTGCCAGCAGCCCCTCGGCACAGGAGAATGAAAAACTGTTTTTT
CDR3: CASSPSAQENEKLFF

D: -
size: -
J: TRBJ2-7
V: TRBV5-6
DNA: TGTGCCAGCAGCTTGTCCGCCTGGGGGACTGGCAGCAATACCTACGAGCAGTACTTC
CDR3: CASSLSAWGTGSNTYEQYF

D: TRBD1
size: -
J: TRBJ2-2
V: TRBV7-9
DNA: TGTGCCAGCAGCTTTCGGGACAGGGTGAACACCGGGGAGCTGTTTTTT
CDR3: CASSFRDRVNTGELFF

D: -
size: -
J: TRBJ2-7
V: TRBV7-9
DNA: TGTGCCAGCAGCTTAGATGGCCGTATCTCCTACGAGCAGTACTTC
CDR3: CASSLDGRISYEQYF

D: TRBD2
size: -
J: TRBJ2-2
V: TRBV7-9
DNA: TGTGCCAGCAGCGGGGGGACTAGCGGTAACACCGGGGAGCTGTTTTTT
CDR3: CASSGGTSGNTGELFF

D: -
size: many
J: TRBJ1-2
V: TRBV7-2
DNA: TGTGCCAGCAGCCATTCCGGGGAAGACGGCTACACCTTC
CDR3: CASSHSGEDGYTF

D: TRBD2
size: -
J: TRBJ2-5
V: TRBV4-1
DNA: TGCGCCAGCAGCTATCGACTAGCCCCCGAGACCCAGTACTTC
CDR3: CASSYRLAPETQYF

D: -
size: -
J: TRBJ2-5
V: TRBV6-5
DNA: TGTGCCAGCAGTTCCGGGACATTAAGAGAGACCCAGTACTTC
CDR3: CASSSGTLRETQYF

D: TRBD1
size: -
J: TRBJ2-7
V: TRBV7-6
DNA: TGTGCCAGCAGCTTAGGGAACCGGGACAGGCAGAGCTCCTACGAGCAGTACTTC
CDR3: CASSLGNRDRQSSYEQYF

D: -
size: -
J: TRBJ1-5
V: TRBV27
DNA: TGTGCCAGCAGGAGCACAGGGCTCGGGAACAATCAGCCCCAGCATTTT
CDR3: CASRSTGLGNNQPQHF

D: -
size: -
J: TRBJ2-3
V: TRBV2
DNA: TGTGCCAGCATGCGGTCAAAGGATACGCAGTATTTT
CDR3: CASMRSKDTQYF

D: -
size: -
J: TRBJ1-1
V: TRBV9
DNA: TGTGCCAGCAGCGGGAACATGAACACTGAAGCTTTCTTT
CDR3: CASSGNMNTEAFF